There are a few counts of the clone carrying this TCR beta chain. What it binds is not known. This sample stems from a study of CD8 T cells in ankylosing spondylitis. Study-wide results and caveats: Peripheral blood held disease-linked clones only at relatively low frequency, and these were CD8+.

The ends were cut back, 3 bases at V and 4 bases at J, with 16 bases in the middle. The germline V gene encodes CDR1 SGHDT and CDR2 YYEEEE. This CDR3 contains 15 residues. TCRdb called the 5' RACE reads again in MiXCR, with one record for every CDR3 protein. The sample shows nearly 350,000 distinct CDR3 sequences, under 15% of them seen only once. The clonotype was recovered from a male donor with ankylosing spondylitis or in good health (not recorded which). Material: blood, either unsorted or a sorted T cell fraction (not recorded which). The genes are TRBV5-6 and TRBJ1-2; D is uncertain. The DNA of the CDR3 is TGTGCCAGCAGCTATAGCTTAATAATGGCCTATGGCTACACCTTC. It is translated as CASSYSLIMAYGYTF.